The 10 T cell receptor beta chains reported below all come from one sample, sequenced in a study of blood T cell repertoires in COVID-19. Assay: immunoSEQ multiplex PCR; the TCRdb copy retains only in-frame clones and omits some. The repertoire holds about 500,000 clones, with 85% to 90% as singletons. The sample comprised peripheral blood. The receptors here all came from a woman aged 45 to 65 with COVID-19, enrolled during active disease.

This rearrangement joins TRBV19 to TRBJ2-7, with 7 bases lining up with TRBD1. This CDR3 has 14 residues. V shed 2 bases, J shed 1 base, and the junction held 2 bases outside the gene matches. Per germline, CDR1 LNHDA and CDR2 SQIVND (reference sequence). As DNA, the CDR3 is TGTGCCAGTAGTATACAGGGGGTTTCCTACGAGCAGTACTTC. It codes for CASSIQGVSYEQYF.

This clone was seen more than once but under ten times. V usage is TRBV27 and J usage is TRBJ1-6; 7 nucleotides line up with TRBD1. The CDR3 contains 14 residues. Germline loops: CDR1 MNHEY, CDR2 SMNVEV (reference sequence). V was pared by 6 bases and J by 6 bases, with 5 bases of the junction left unmatched. The CDR3 bases are TGTGCCAGCAGCCTAGACAGGGCTAATTCACCCCTCCACTTT. It translates to CASSLDRANSPLHF.

This clone was detected once. CDR3 DNA: TGTGCCAGCAGCTTAGTCCGGGGGAATGAGCAGTTCTTC. This gives the protein CASSLVRGNEQFF. The V call is TRBV11-2, the J call TRBJ2-1; TRBD2 might be the D (6 bases). Trimming pared 1 base from V and 7 bases from J, leaving 8 bases between. CDR1 is SGHAT, CDR2 FQNNGV, per germline. This CDR3 has 13 residues. The full variable domain, rest sourced from reference TRBV11-2 and TRBJ2-1, is EAGVAQSPRYKIIEKRQSVAFWCNPISGHATLYWYQQILGQGPKLLIQFQNNGVVDDSQLPKDRFSAERLKGVDSTLKIQPAKLEDSAVYLCASSLVRGNEQFFGPGTRLTVL.

This chain joins TRBV21-1 and TRBJ1-1. TRBV21-1 is shown as a pseudogene. This CDR3 has 13 amino acids. CDR3 bases: TGTGCCAGCAGCGCCCCTTCGGGCACTGAAGCTTTCTTT. This sequence encodes CASSAPSGTEAFF.

The V and J genes are TRBV5-1 and TRBJ2-1; 7 bases match TRBD2. V shed 0 bases, J shed 5 bases, and the junction held 2 bases outside the gene matches. Germline V gene sequence: CDR1 SGHRS, CDR2 YFSETQ. The CDR3 is 14 residues long. CDR3 nucleotide sequence: TGCGCCAGCAGCTTGGTAGGGAGGGACAATGAGCAGTTCTTC. Its translation: CASSLVGRDNEQFF.

The genes are TRBV5-1 and TRBJ1-1, with D hard to call. Germline CDR1 and CDR2: SGHRS and YFSETQ. This CDR3 is 13 amino acids long. Trimming took off 0 bases at V and 4 bases at J, with 7 bases between the two ends. In DNA form, the CDR3 reads TGCGCCAGCAGCTTGGACGGCGGCACTGAAGCTTTCTTT. The encoded protein is CASSLDGGTEAFF. The variable domain in full, completed from reference TRBV5-1 and TRBJ1-1, reads KAGVTQTPRYLIKTRGQQVTLSCSPISGHRSVSWYQQTPGQGLQFLFEYFSETQRNKGNFPGRFSGRQFSNSRSEMNVSTLELGDSALYLCASSLDGGTEAFFGQGTRLTVV.

V usage is TRBV11-2 and J usage is TRBJ1-1; 10 nucleotides line up with TRBD1. The CDR3 covers 14 residues. With V trimmed by 4 bases and J by 5 bases, 4 bases remained unmatched. Germline assignment: CDR1 SGHAT and CDR2 FQNNGV. The CDR3 bases are TGTGCCAGCAGCTCCGGGACAGGGGTGACTGAAGCTTTCTTT. It codes for CASSSGTGVTEAFF. Variable domain in full (rest from reference TRBV11-2 and TRBJ1-1): EAGVAQSPRYKIIEKRQSVAFWCNPISGHATLYWYQQILGQGPKLLIQFQNNGVVDDSQLPKDRFSAERLKGVDSTLKIQPAKLEDSAVYLCASSSGTGVTEAFFGQGTRLTVV.

V usage is TRBV5-5 and J usage is TRBJ1-2; the match to TRBD1 covers 7 bases. CDR1 is SGHKS and CDR2 is YYEKEE in the germline V gene (reference sequence). V lost 7 bases to trimming and J lost 2 bases; unmatched junction nucleotides: 5. The length of the CDR3 is 13 residues. In nucleotides, the CDR3 is TGTGCCAGCTCCAGGGGGTTGAACTATGGCTACACCTTC. Its protein is CASSRGLNYGYTF.

The chain joins TRBV5-4 to TRBJ2-2; 13 bases map to TRBD2. V dropped 4 bases and J dropped 2; count of bases not matched to a gene: 11. This CDR3 has 19 amino acids. Germline CDR1 reads SGHNT; CDR2 reads YYREEE (reference sequence). CDR3 residues: CASSTIGLAGVGNTGELFF. The DNA of the CDR3 is TGTGCCAGCAGCACCATCGGACTAGCGGGGGTGGGTAACACCGGGGAGCTGTTTTTT.

This sequence joins TRBV10-3 and TRBJ1-2, with D possibly TRBD1 on 5 matching bases. The V and J ends lost 4 bases and 4 bases respectively, with 10 bases between them. Germline-derived CDR1 and CDR2 are ENHRY and SYGVKD. CDR3 size: 13 residues. The CDR3: CAISATEIYGYTF. In DNA, the CDR3 is TGTGCCATCAGTGCGACAGAGATCTATGGCTACACCTTC.